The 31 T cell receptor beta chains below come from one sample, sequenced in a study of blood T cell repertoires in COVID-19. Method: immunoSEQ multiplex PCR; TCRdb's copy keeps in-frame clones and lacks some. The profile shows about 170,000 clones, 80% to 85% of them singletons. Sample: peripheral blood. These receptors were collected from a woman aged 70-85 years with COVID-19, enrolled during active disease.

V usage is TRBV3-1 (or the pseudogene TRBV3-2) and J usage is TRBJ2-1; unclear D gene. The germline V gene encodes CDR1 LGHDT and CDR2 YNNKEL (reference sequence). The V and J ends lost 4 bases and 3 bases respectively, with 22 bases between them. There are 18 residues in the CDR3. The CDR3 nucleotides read TGTGCCAGCAGCCCAGACCCCCTTATACAGCAGAACTACAATGAGCAGTTCTTC. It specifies CASSPDPLIQQNYNEQFF.

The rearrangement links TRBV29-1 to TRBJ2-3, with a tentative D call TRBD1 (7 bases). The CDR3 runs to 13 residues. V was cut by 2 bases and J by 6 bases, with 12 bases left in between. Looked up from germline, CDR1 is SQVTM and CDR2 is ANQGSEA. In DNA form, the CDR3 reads TGCAGCGTTGAACGGGCAGGGGGGGATACGCAGTATTTT. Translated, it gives CSVERAGGDTQYF.

The CDR3 nucleotides read TGTGCCAGCAGCTTTGGCGGACTAGCAGGGAATGAGCAGTTCTTC. Translated: CASSFGGLAGNEQFF. The gene calls are TRBV11-1 and TRBJ2-1, with TRBD2 matching over 8 bases. With 3 bases clipped from V and 7 bases from J, the junction kept 8 bases outside the gene matches. CDR1 and CDR2 from the germline V gene are SGHAT and FQDESV (reference sequence). CDR3 length: 15 residues.

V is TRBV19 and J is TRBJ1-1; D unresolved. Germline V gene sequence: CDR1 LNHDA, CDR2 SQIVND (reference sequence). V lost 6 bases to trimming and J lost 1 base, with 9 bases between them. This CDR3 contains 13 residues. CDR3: CASSLSQNTEAFF. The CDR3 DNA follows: TGTGCCAGTAGCCTTTCACAGAACACTGAAGCTTTCTTT.

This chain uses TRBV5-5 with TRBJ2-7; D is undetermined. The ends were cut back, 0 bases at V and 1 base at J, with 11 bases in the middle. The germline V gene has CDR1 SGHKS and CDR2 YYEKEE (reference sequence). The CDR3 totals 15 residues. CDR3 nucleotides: TGTGCCAGCAGCTTGGGGGCCAGTCCATCCTACGAGCAGTACTTC. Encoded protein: CASSLGASPSYEQYF. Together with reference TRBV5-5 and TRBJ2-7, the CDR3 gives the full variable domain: DAGVTQSPTHLIKTRGQQVTLRCSPISGHKSVSWYQQVLGQGPQFIFQYYEKEERGRGNFPDRFSARQFPNYSSELNVNALLLGDSALYLCASSLGASPSYEQYFGPGTRLTVT.

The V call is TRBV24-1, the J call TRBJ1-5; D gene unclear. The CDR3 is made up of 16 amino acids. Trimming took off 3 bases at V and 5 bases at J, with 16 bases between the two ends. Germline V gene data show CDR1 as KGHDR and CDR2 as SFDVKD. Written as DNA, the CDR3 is TGTGCCACCAGTGATGGAGGAGGGTCGTGGGATCAGCCCCAGCATTTT. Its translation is CATSDGGGSWDQPQHF.

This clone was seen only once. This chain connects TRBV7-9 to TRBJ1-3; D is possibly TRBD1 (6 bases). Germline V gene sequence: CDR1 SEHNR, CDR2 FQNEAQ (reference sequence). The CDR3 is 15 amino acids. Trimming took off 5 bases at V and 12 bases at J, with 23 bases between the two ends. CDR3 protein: CASSPGQLPIQVIYF. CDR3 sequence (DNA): TGTGCCAGCAGCCCCGGACAGCTCCCGATTCAGGTCATATATTTT.

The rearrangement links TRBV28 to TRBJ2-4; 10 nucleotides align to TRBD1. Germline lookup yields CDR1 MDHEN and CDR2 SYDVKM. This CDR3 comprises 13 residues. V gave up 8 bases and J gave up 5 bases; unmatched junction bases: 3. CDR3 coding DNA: TGTGCCAGCGGGGACAGGGGTCAAAACATTCAGTACTTC. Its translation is CASGDRGQNIQYF.

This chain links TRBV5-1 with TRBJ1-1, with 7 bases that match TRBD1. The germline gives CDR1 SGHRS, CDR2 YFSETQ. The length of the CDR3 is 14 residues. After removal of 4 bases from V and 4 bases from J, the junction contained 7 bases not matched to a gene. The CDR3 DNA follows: TGCGCCAGCAGCCTAACAGGGGCGGGCACTGAAGCTTTCTTT. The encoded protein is CASSLTGAGTEAFF.

For the CDR3, the DNA is TGTGCCAGCAGCTTAGGTGCAGGGGGCGGCTACGAGCAGTACTTC. Amino acid sequence: CASSLGAGGGYEQYF. The chain combines TRBV11-2 with TRBJ2-7; 8 bases align to TRBD1. The CDR3 loop spans 15 amino acids. V was clipped by 1 base and J by 3 bases; unmatched bases: 5. In germline, CDR1 is SGHAT, CDR2 FQNNGV.

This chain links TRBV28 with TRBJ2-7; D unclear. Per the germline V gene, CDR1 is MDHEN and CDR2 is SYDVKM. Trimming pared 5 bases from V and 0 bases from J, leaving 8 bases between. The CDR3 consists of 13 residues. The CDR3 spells CASSRQVSYEQYV. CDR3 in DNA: TGTGCCAGCAGTAGGCAGGTCTCCTACGAGCAGTACGTC.

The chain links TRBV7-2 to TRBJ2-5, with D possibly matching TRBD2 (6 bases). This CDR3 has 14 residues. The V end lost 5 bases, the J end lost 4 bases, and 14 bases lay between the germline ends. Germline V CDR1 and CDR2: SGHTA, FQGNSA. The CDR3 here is CASSQRAGLETQYF. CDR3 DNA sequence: TGTGCCAGCAGCCAGAGGGCGGGGCTAGAGACCCAGTACTTC.

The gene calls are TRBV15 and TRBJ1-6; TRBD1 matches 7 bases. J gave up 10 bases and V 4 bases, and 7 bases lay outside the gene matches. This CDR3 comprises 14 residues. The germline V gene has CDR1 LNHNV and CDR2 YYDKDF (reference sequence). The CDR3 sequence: CATSIDRVHSPLHF. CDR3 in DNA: TGTGCCACCAGCATCGACAGGGTGCACTCACCCCTCCACTTT.

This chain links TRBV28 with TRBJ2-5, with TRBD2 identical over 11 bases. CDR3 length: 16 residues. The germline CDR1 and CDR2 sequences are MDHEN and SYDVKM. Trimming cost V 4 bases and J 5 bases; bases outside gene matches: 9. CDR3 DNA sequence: TGTGCCAGCAGTTCTTATAGCGGGGGGGCCGCGGAGACCCAGTACTTC. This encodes CASSSYSGGAAETQYF.

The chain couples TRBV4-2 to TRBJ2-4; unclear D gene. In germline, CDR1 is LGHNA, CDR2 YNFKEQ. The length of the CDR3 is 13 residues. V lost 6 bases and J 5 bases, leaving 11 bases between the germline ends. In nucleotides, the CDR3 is TGTGCCAGCAGTCGCGTGAGCGAAAACATTCAGTACTTC. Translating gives CASSRVSENIQYF.

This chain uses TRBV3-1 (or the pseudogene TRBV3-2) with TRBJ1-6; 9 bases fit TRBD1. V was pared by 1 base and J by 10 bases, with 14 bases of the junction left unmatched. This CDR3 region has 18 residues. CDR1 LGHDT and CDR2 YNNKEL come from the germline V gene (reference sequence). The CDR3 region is CASSQGDRVFTNLSPLHF. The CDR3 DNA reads TGTGCCAGCAGCCAAGGGGACAGGGTCTTCACCAATTTGTCACCCCTCCACTTT.

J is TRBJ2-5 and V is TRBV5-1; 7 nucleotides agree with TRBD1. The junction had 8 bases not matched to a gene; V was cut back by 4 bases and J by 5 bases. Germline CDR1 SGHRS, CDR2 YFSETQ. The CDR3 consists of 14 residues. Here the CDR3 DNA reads TGCGCCAGCAGCCACGCAGGGGGAGACGAGACCCAGTACTTC. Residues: CASSHAGGDETQYF.

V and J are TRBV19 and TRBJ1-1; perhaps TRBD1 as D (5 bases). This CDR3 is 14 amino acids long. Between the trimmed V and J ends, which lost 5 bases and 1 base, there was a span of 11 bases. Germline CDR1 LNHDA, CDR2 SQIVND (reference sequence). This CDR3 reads CASSLNGGNTEAFF. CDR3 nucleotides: TGTGCCAGTAGTCTCAACGGGGGGAACACTGAAGCTTTCTTT.

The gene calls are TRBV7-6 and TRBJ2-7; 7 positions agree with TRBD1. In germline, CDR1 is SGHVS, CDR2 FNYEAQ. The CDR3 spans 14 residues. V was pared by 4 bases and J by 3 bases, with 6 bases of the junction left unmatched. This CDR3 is CASSSRDRVYEQYF. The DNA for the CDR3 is TGTGCCAGCAGCTCTCGGGACAGAGTCTACGAGCAGTACTTC.

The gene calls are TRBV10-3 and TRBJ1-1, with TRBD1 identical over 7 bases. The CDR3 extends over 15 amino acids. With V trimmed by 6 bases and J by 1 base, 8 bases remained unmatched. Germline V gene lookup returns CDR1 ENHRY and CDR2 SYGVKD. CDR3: CAIRLTGVENTEAFF. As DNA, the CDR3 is TGTGCCATCAGGTTAACAGGGGTGGAGAACACTGAAGCTTTCTTT.

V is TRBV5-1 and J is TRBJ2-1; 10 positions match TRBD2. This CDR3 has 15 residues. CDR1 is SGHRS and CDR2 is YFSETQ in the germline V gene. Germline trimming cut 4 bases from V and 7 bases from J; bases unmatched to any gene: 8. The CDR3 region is CASSIPGLARNEQFF. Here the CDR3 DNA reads TGCGCCAGCAGCATACCGGGACTAGCGCGTAATGAGCAGTTCTTC.

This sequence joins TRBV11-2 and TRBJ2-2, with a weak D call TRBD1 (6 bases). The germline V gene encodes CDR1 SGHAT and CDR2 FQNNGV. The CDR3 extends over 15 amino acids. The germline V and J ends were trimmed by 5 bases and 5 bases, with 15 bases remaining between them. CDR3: CASSPQGEPTGELFF. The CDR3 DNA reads TGTGCCAGCAGCCCACAGGGAGAACCAACCGGGGAGCTGTTTTTT.

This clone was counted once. Here the CDR3 DNA reads TGTGCCAGCGGGGGGAAGCGGCGGGAGGCGGAGCAGTTCTTC. Its protein product is CASGGKRREAEQFF. The V and J genes are TRBV2 and TRBJ2-1, with 8 bases matching TRBD2. J lost 10 bases, V lost 8 bases, and 13 bases had no gene match. Per the germline V gene, CDR1 is SNHLY and CDR2 is FYNNEI. The CDR3 contains 14 residues.

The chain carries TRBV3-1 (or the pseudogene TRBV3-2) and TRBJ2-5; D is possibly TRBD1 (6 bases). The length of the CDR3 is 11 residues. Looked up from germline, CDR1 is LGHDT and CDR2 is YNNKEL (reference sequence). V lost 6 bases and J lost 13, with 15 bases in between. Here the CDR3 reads CASRLQGPLYF. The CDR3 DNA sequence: TGTGCCAGCAGACTACAGGGTCCTCTGTACTTC.

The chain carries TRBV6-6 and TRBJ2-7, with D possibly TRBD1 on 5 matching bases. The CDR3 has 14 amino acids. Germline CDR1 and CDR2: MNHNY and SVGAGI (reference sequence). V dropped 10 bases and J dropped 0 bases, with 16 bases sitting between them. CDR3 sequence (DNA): TGTGCCACTTGGGGCCGGAGCCCCTCCTACGAGCAGTACTTC. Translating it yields CATWGRSPSYEQYF.

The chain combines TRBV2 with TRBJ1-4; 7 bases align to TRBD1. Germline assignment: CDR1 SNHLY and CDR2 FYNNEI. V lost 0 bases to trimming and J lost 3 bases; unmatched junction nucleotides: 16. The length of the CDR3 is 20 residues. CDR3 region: CASSEARIPTGLGANEKLFF. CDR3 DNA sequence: TGTGCCAGCAGTGAAGCGAGAATACCGACAGGGTTAGGGGCTAATGAAAAACTGTTTTTT.

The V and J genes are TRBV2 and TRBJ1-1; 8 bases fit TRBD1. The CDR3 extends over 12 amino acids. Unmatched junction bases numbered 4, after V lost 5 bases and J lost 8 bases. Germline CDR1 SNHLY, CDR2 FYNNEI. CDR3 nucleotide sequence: TGTGCCAGCAGTAGGACAGGGCTCGAAGCTTTCTTT. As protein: CASSRTGLEAFF.

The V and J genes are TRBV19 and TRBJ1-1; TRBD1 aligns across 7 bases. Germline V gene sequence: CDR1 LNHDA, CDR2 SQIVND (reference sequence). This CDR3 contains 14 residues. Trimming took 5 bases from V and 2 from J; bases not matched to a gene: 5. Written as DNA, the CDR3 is TGTGCCAGTAGTGCAAGGACAGGAAACACTGAAGCTTTCTTT. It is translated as CASSARTGNTEAFF.

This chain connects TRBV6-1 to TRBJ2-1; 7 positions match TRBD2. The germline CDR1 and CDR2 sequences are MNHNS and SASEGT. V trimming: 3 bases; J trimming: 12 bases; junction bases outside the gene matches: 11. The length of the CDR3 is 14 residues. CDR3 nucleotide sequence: TGTGCCAGCAGTGAGGGGGGGACCAACATTTCGCAGTTCTTC. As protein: CASSEGGTNISQFF.

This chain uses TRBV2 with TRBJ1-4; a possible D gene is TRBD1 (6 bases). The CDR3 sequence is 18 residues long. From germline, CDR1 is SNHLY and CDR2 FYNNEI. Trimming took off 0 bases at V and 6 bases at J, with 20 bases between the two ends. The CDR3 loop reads CASSEALQGGVEDEKLFF. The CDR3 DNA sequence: TGTGCCAGCAGTGAAGCGCTTCAAGGGGGAGTGGAGGATGAAAAACTGTTTTTT.

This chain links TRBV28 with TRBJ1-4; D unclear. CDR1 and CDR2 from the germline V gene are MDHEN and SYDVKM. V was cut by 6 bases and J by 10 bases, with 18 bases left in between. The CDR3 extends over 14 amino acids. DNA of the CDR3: TGTGCCAGCAGCCCCCCCGGGTTCGGTGTAAAACTGTTTTTT. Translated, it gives CASSPPGFGVKLFF.